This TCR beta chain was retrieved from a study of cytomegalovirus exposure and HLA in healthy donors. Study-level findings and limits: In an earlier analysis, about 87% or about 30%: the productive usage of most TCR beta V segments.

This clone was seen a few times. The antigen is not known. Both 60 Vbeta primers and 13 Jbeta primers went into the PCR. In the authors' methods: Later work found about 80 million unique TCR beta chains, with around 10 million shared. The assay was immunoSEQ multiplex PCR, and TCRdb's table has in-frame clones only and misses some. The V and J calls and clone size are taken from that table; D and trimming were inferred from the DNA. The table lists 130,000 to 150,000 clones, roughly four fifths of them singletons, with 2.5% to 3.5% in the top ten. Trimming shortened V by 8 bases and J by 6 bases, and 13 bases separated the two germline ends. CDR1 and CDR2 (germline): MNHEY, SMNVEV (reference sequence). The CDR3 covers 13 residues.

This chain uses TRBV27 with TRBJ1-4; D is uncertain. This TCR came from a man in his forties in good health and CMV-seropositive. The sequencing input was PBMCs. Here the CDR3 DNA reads TGTGCCAGCGGCCGAAAACATGATGAAAAACTGTTTTTT. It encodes CASGRKHDEKLFF.